One T cell receptor beta chain is described in this entry. Authors' processing steps: Nucleated cell counts were estimated from reference gene primer amplification. Assay: immunoSEQ multiplex PCR; the TCRdb copy retains only in-frame clones and omits some. The DNA was the basis for D and trimming; V, J and clone size are from that table. The data contain 170,000 or so clones, approximately 86% of them singletons. These data belong to a study of blood T cell repertoires in COVID-19. Study at large: Samples taken during acute and convalescent COVID-19 were collected in the United States, Italy and Spain. PBMCs, B-cell-depleted T cells, or T cells were the source of the cDNA or gDNA that made up the material.

The germline V gene has CDR1 SQVTM and CDR2 ANQGSEA. V shed 5 bases and J 6 bases; nucleotides not matched to a gene: 10. There are 14 residues in the CDR3. This TCR was sampled from a man aged 45-60 years with active or convalescent COVID-19. This sequence joins TRBV29-1 and TRBJ2-7, with 10 bases identical to TRBD1. Sequenced: peripheral blood. CDR3 region: CSVQPGQGFREQYF. The CDR3 nucleotides read TGCAGCGTTCAACCGGGACAGGGGTTTCGCGAGCAGTACTTC.